The clone carrying this T cell receptor (beta chain) was recorded once. As yet, its antigen is unknown. These data come from a study of T-cell memory formation after mild COVID-19. Turning to the study itself: There were largely donor-specific TCR clusters.

The TCR alpha and TCR beta cDNA libraries, bearing sample barcodes and UMIs, were generated by 5'RACE using constant-segment primers. A single record per CDR3 protein comes from TCRdb applying MiXCR to the 5' RACE reads. The table lists around 110,000 distinct CDR3 sequences, over 13% of them singletons, with around 43% in the top ten. The study, taken as a whole, reports: Clones contracting over day 15 to 85 were CD4/CD8 balanced, with later expanders leaning CD4+.

The sample consisted of PBMCs or a T cell subset sorted from them (not recorded which). This sequence was found in a man younger than 30 who had mild COVID-19 (a few samples of this study predate the infection). Cell type and time point are not known.

CDR3 residues: CASRCRGKETQYF. The DNA of the CDR3 is TGTGCAAGTCGCTGCCGGGGGAAGGAGACCCAGTACTTC. J is TRBJ2-5 and V is TRBV12-2; the D segment call TRBD1 is taken from the table without a DNA check. TRBV12-2 is assigned pseudogene status. There are 13 residues in the CDR3.